The TCR beta chain under discussion was sequenced for a study of blood T cell repertoires in COVID-19. Study as a whole: Sources were T cells, B-cell-depleted T cells, or PBMCs; the material itself was cDNA or gDNA.

Assay used: immunoSEQ multiplex PCR; TCRdb lists only in-frame clones, some missing. The data hold about 210,000 clones, with around 89% observed a single time. The germline gives CDR1 MNHEY, CDR2 SVGEGT. V was cut by 3 bases and J by 7 bases, with 7 bases left in between. The CDR3 runs 12 residues. The chain carries TRBV6-2 or TRBV6-3 and TRBJ1-5; D not resolved. The sequenced sample was peripheral blood. The sequence was obtained from a woman aged 40 to 55 with acute or convalescent COVID-19. CDR3 loop: CASSYSLQPQHF. The CDR3 DNA follows: TGTGCCAGCAGTTATAGTCTCCAGCCCCAGCATTTT.